These T cell receptor beta chains were read from a single sample in a study of OX40 agonist ivuxolimab in advanced cancers. Using immunoSEQ multiplex PCR, the repertoire was profiled, and TCRdb retains in-frame clones only, with some absent. The sample consists of about 46,000 clones, roughly 90% of them appearing once. Specimen: CD4+ or CD8+ T cells sorted from blood, collected in a trial of the OX40 agonist ivuxolimab. These receptors originate from an adult with an advanced solid tumor such as melanoma, head and neck, liver or kidney cancer. The CDR3 runs from the conserved cysteine through the conserved F or W. D genes are given only for firm matches. A clone size is listed for some rows: how often the clone was seen (once, few, many), or a class if it is expanded.

v_call	clone_size	j_call	d_call	cdr3_nt	cdr3_aa
TRBV27	.	TRBJ1-2	.	TGTGCCAGCAGCTTCGGCCCTACAGGAGGCTACACCTTC	CASSFGPTGGYTF
TRBV27	.	TRBJ2-3	.	TGTGCCAGCAGCGGGGCCCCAACCGGAACAGATACGCAGTATTTT	CASSGAPTGTDTQYF
TRBV4-2	.	TRBJ2-3	TRBD2	TGTGCCAGCAGCCTCTGGGGGGCTAGCGGGGGGTCTAGCACAGATACGCAGTATTTT	CASSLWGASGGSSTDTQYF
TRBV5-8	medium-sized	TRBJ2-7	TRBD2	TGTGCCAGCAGCCCGAGGTGGGGGGGCTCCTACGAGCAGTACTTC	CASSPRWGGSYEQYF
TRBV9	once	TRBJ2-1	.	TGTGCCAGCAGCGTAGCCCCGTCCCTATACAATGAGCAGTTCTTC	CASSVAPSLYNEQFF
TRBV6-6	.	TRBJ2-1	.	TGTGCCACCGCAGCGGCTAGAGGGGCGGGTGAGCAGTTCTTC	CATAAARGAGEQFF
TRBV6-4	.	TRBJ2-3	.	TGTGCCAGCAGTGACTCGATTCTTGCTAGCACAGATACGCAGTATTTT	CASSDSILASTDTQYF
TRBV4-3	.	TRBJ1-1	.	TGCGCCAGCAGCCAAGTGGCTTCACCCCAGGACACTGAAGCTTTCTTT	CASSQVASPQDTEAFF
TRBV2	few	TRBJ2-5	TRBD1	TGTGCCAGCGAGGACAGGCTACAAGAGACCCAGTACTTC	CASEDRLQETQYF
TRBV27	few	TRBJ1-1	.	TGTGCCAGCAGTTTATCAATTAACACTGAAGCTTTCTTT	CASSLSINTEAFF
TRBV9	.	TRBJ2-3	.	TGTGCCAGCAGCGTAGGAGAGTGGGGGGGCACAGATACGCAGTATTTT	CASSVGEWGGTDTQYF
TRBV28	.	TRBJ2-1	.	TGTGCCAGCAGAACAGATGGGGACAATGAGCAGTTCTTC	CASRTDGDNEQFF
TRBV19	.	TRBJ1-1	.	TGTGCCAGTAAAGAGGGGAACACTGAAGCTTTCTTT	CASKEGNTEAFF
TRBV28	.	TRBJ2-3	TRBD2	TGTGCCAGCACCCTCCTGACACTAGCGGGGGCCCCAAATACGCAGTATTTT	CASTLLTLAGAPNTQYF
TRBV7-3	.	TRBJ1-1	.	TGTGCCAGCAGCTTAGCTACGGGCACCACTGAAGCTTTCTTT	CASSLATGTTEAFF
TRBV7-3	.	TRBJ1-1	.	TGTGCCAGCAGCGAAGACTGGACCAACACCGAAGCTTTCTTT	CASSEDWTNTEAFF
TRBV28	.	TRBJ1-3	.	TGTGCCAGCAGTTTATGGGGGGATGGAAACACCATATATTTT	CASSLWGDGNTIYF
TRBV7-9	.	TRBJ2-7	.	TGTGCCAGCACCCTTTGGGGGTTCGACGAGCAGTACTTC	CASTLWGFDEQYF
TRBV18	.	TRBJ1-1	.	TGTGCCAGCTCACCAATCGAGCCAGCGGACGCGGCTTTCTTT	CASSPIEPADAAFF
TRBV19	.	TRBJ2-1	TRBD2	TGTGCCAGTAGTATAAGTAGCGGGAGTGTGGTTGAGCAGTTCTTC	CASSISSGSVVEQFF
TRBV7-8	.	TRBJ2-1	TRBD2	TGTGCCAGCAGCTTAGTTGAAGCGGGAGGGCCCGACAATGAGCAGTTCTTC	CASSLVEAGGPDNEQFF
TRBV6-6	.	TRBJ1-1	.	TGTGCCAGCAGTCCCTCCGGGACTCGGACTGAAGCTTTCTTT	CASSPSGTRTEAFF
TRBV4-1	.	TRBJ2-7	.	TGCGCCAGCAGCCAAGGCGGGATGACAGGAGCCTACGAGCAGTACTTC	CASSQGGMTGAYEQYF
TRBV9	.	TRBJ2-1	TRBD2	TGTGCCAGCAGCGTAGAGAGACTAGCTTCCTACAATGAGCAGTTCTTC	CASSVERLASYNEQFF
TRBV6-6	.	TRBJ1-2	.	TGTGCCAGCAGTTACAAGGCCACCACTGGCTACACCTTC	CASSYKATTGYTF
TRBV7-2	.	TRBJ2-1	TRBD2	TGTGCCAGCAGCTCCCTGCTAGCGGGGGGGCCCTACAATGAGCAGTTCTTC	CASSSLLAGGPYNEQFF
TRBV7-6	.	TRBJ2-6	.	TGTGCCAGCAGCGCTCGGGACACAACCATCTCTGGGGCCAACGTCCTGACTTTC	CASSARDTTISGANVLTF
TRBV4-1	.	TRBJ1-2	.	TGCGCCAGCAGCCAAGAGTATATGGTGAACTATGGCTACACCTTC	CASSQEYMVNYGYTF
TRBV9	.	TRBJ2-5	.	TGTGCCAGCAGCGTAGTCGGGGGCGGAGAGACCCAGTACTTC	CASSVVGGGETQYF
TRBV9	.	TRBJ1-6	.	TGTGCCAGCAGCGTGAATACGGGAGGGGGGAATTCACCCCTCCACTTT	CASSVNTGGGNSPLHF
TRBV13	.	TRBJ2-3	TRBD2	TGTGCCAGCAGCTCCTCGCGGGAGGGCCAAGATACGCAGTATTTT	CASSSSREGQDTQYF
TRBV28	few	TRBJ2-7	TRBD1	TGTGCCAGCAGTTTGGCGGACAGGGGGCTTGGAGAGCAGTACTTC	CASSLADRGLGEQYF
TRBV9	once	TRBJ2-1	.	TGTGCCAGCAGCCCCCGGTACGGGAATGAGCAGTTCTTC	CASSPRYGNEQFF
TRBV9	.	TRBJ2-1	.	TGTGCCAGCAGCGCTCCTGGGGGTCGGGGCGCGCCCTCCTTCTACAATGAGCAGTTCTTC	CASSAPGGRGAPSFYNEQFF
TRBV21-1	.	TRBJ2-2	.	TGTGCCAGCAGCGCCTTCTCCGGGACTGATAAGAACACCGGGGAGCTGTTTTTT	CASSAFSGTDKNTGELFF
TRBV6-1	.	TRBJ2-7	TRBD2	TGTGCCAGCAGTGGGGCGGGAGGGGACTACGAGCAGTACTTC	CASSGAGGDYEQYF
TRBV19	.	TRBJ1-2	.	TGTGCCAGTAGTATGGAGGGGGTAGGGGGCTACACCTTC	CASSMEGVGGYTF
TRBV9	.	TRBJ1-2	.	TGTGCCAGCAGCGTAGGCACACCTAACTATGGCTACACCTTC	CASSVGTPNYGYTF
TRBV7-3	.	TRBJ1-2	.	TGTGCCAGCAGTTTGGGGGACTATGGCTACACCTTC	CASSLGDYGYTF
TRBV5-5	.	TRBJ2-7	.	TGTGCCAGCAGCTTGAGATCTGGACTTCAGGACCCTTCCTACGAGCAGTACTTC	CASSLRSGLQDPSYEQYF
TRBV6-5	.	TRBJ2-7	.	TGTGCCAGCAGGCGCCTGACCGGTCCTTACGAGCAGTACTTC	CASRRLTGPYEQYF
TRBV19	.	TRBJ2-7	.	TGTGCCAGTAGGCCCTGGAGCTCCTACGAGCAGTACTTC	CASRPWSSYEQYF
TRBV4-3	.	TRBJ1-2	TRBD1	TGCGCCAGAACATACACCAAAGATAGACACAGGGGGCATGGCTATGGCTACACCTTC	CARTYTKDRHRGHGYGYTF
TRBV13	.	TRBJ2-7	TRBD2	TGTGCCAGCAGCCCTGGCGGGAGGCCGAGGGAGCAGTACTTC	CASSPGGRPREQYF
TRBV19	.	TRBJ2-7	.	TGTGCCAGTAGTCCCCGGGGAGAGTTTATAGGGGGAAAGTACGAGCAGTACTTC	CASSPRGEFIGGKYEQYF
TRBV27	.	TRBJ1-1	.	TGTGCCAGCAGTACGGGGGGACGGACTGAAGCTTTCTTT	CASSTGGRTEAFF
TRBV5-6	.	TRBJ1-1	.	TGTGCCAGCAGCCCCGGAGCCACTGAAGCTTTCTTT	CASSPGATEAFF
TRBV29-1	.	TRBJ2-3	.	TGCAGCGTCCACGCCCCTGTGGGGCGGTCGCAGTATTTT	CSVHAPVGRSQYF
TRBV11-2	.	TRBJ2-7	TRBD2	TGTGCCAGCAGCTTTTCCGAACCAAGGGAGGGTATTGGCTTC	CASSFSEPREGIGF